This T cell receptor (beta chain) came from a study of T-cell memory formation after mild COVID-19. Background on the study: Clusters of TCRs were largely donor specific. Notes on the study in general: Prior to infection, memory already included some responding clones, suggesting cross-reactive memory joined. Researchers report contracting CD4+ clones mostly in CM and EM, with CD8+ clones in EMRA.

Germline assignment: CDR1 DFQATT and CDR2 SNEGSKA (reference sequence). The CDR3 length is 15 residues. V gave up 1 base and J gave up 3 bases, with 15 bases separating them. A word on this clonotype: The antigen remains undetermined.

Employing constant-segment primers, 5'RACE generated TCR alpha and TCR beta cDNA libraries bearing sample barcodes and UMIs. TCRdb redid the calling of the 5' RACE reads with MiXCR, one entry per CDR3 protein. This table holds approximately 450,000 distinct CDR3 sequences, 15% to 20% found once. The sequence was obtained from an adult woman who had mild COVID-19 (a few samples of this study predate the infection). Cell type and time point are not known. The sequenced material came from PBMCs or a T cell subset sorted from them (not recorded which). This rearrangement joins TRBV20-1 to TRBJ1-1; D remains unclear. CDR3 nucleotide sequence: TGCAGTGCTAGAGCCCTAGGGCAGTTGGACACTGAAGCTTTCTTT. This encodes CSARALGQLDTEAFF.